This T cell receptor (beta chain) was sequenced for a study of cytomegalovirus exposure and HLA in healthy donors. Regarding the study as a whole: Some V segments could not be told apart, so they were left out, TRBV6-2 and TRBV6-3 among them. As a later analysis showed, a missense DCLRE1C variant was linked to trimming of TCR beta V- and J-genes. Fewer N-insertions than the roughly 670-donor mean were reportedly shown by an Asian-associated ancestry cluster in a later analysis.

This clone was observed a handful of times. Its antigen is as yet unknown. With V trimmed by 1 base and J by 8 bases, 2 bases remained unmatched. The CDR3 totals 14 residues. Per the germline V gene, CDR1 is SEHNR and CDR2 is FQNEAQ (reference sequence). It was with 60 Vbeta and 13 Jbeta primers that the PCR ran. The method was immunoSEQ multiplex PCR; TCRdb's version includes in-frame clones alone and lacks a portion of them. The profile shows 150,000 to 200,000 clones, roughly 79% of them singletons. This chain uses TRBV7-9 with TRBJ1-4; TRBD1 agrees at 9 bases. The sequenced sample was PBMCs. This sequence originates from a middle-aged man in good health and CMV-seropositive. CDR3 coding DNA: TGTGCCAGCAGCTTAGGAGGGACAGGGGAAAAACTGTTTTTT. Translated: CASSLGGTGEKLFF.